Sequencing of this T cell receptor beta chain was carried out in a study of beta chain features in type 1 diabetes. Study-level information: There were some 98 million sorted cells examined across all samples.

About this clone itself: Its target is unknown.

Study conclusions and caveats: Patients showed naive, central memory and Treg TCRB repertoires that appeared more similar than those of healthy donors.

CD4+ naive, central memory, regulatory and stem cell-like memory subsets were isolated by sorting on CD45RO/CCR7/CD25/CD127/CD95/CD27. What was sequenced were expressed TCRB transcripts, since all of the isolated RNA had been reverse transcribed. Clones were read by immunoSEQ multiplex PCR, and TCRdb kept only the in-frame ones, dropping some. The table records under 250,000 clones, approximately 11% of them present only once. This clonotype originated in a man between 18 and 35 years old in good health. The sequencing input was central memory CD4+ T cells from blood.

The CDR3 sequence is CASSAPLAGSYNEQFF. CDR3 sequence (DNA): TGTGCCAGTAGTGCCCCGCTCGCGGGCTCCTACAATGAGCAGTTCTTC. The chain joins TRBV19 to TRBJ2-1; D might be TRBD2 (5 bases). Trimming took off 5 bases at V and 0 bases at J, with 14 bases between the two ends. This CDR3 is built from 16 residues. In germline, CDR1 is LNHDA, CDR2 SQIVND (reference sequence).